A selection of T cell receptor beta chains follows, all from one sample in a study of identical twins. TCRdb used MiXCR to reprocess the 5' RACE reads, holding one entry per CDR3 protein. The sample has roughly 540,000 distinct CDR3 sequences; around 20% are singletons. The same sample was also used in a study of T cells expressing NK-cell markers.

Sequenced material: CD4+ T cells sorted from blood. These receptors were collected from a young woman in good health. Both conserved end residues are part of each CDR3. The D gene is left open where the match is weak. Size is stated for part of the rows, as once, few or many counts, or as a class when the clone is expanded.

clone_size	v_call	j_call	d_call	cdr3_aa	cdr3_nt
few	TRBV15	TRBJ2-3	TRBD2	CATSSPRTSGVTDTQYF	TGTGCCACCAGCAGTCCTAGGACTAGCGGGGTCACAGATACGCAGTATTTT
NA	TRBV6-2/TRBV6-3	TRBJ2-1	TRBD2	CASSYLLGLAKGDEQFF	TGTGCCAGCAGTTACTTGCTGGGACTAGCGAAGGGGGATGAGCAGTTCTTC
many	TRBV5-1	TRBJ2-5	NA	CASSLGSEETQYF	TGCGCCAGCAGCTTGGGCTCCGAAGAGACCCAGTACTTC
few	TRBV29-1	TRBJ2-6	NA	CSVFPAGANVLTF	TGCAGCGTGTTCCCCGCTGGGGCCAACGTCCTGACTTTC
NA	TRBV6-2/TRBV6-3	TRBJ2-2	NA	CASSGEYTGELFF	TGTGCCAGCAGTGGGGAGTACACCGGGGAGCTGTTTTTT
NA	TRBV11-2	TRBJ1-1	NA	CASSVRDWSGTEAFF	TGTGCCAGCAGCGTCCGGGACTGGTCTGGCACTGAAGCTTTCTTT
NA	TRBV7-9	TRBJ1-1	NA	CASSHTGYTEAFF	TGTGCCAGCAGCCATACGGGGTACACTGAAGCTTTCTTT
NA	TRBV7-2	TRBJ2-7	NA	CASSPVGNEQYF	TGTGCCAGCAGCCCGGTGGGCAACGAGCAGTACTTC
few	TRBV7-2	TRBJ2-1	TRBD2	CASSLPLAGGLDEQFF	TGTGCCAGCAGCCTCCCACTAGCGGGAGGTCTAGATGAGCAGTTCTTC
many	TRBV15	TRBJ1-6	NA	CATSRVMGLGAYNSPLHF	TGTGCCACCAGCAGAGTTATGGGGTTGGGGGCCTATAATTCACCCCTCCACTTT
NA	TRBV11-3	TRBJ2-5	NA	CASGYRAQLVETQYF	TGTGCCAGCGGATACCGGGCCCAACTAGTAGAGACCCAGTACTTC
NA	TRBV6-1	TRBJ2-2	NA	CASSLRPGTHTGELFF	TGTGCCAGCAGTCTTCGACCGGGAACACACACCGGGGAGCTGTTTTTT
many	TRBV3-1	TRBJ1-2	TRBD1	CASSSRDSFYGYTF	TGTGCCAGCAGCTCTCGGGACAGCTTCTATGGCTACACCTTC
NA	TRBV5-1	TRBJ2-3	NA	CASSSKGVGTDTQYF	TGCGCCAGCAGCTCGAAGGGGGTTGGGACAGATACGCAGTATTTT
few	TRBV12-3/TRBV12-4	TRBJ1-2	NA	CASSLGPTTNYGYTF	TGTGCCAGCAGCCTGGGACCCACTACTAACTATGGCTACACCTTC
few	TRBV10-3	TRBJ2-1	NA	CAISGAGQHLYNEQFF	TGTGCCATCAGTGGGGCGGGACAGCACCTCTACAATGAGCAGTTCTTC
NA	TRBV6-2/TRBV6-3	TRBJ2-1	NA	CASEGSWGEQFF	TGTGCCAGCGAGGGGTCGTGGGGTGAGCAGTTCTTC
NA	TRBV7-2	TRBJ2-7	TRBD2	CASSRTSGGYEQYF	TGTGCCAGCAGCCGGACTAGCGGGGGATACGAGCAGTACTTC
NA	TRBV10-3	TRBJ2-3	NA	CAISEENQRSDTQYF	TGTGCCATCAGTGAAGAGAATCAGAGGTCAGATACGCAGTATTTT
few	TRBV3-1	TRBJ1-1	NA	CASSQASGGARTEAFF	TGTGCCAGCAGCCAAGCCTCTGGGGGCGCGAGGACTGAAGCTTTCTTT
NA	TRBV12-3/TRBV12-4	TRBJ1-2	TRBD1	CASRSDREVYGYTF	TGTGCCAGCAGATCCGACAGGGAAGTCTATGGCTACACCTTC
few	TRBV9	TRBJ2-1	TRBD2	CASSVSGESYNEQFF	TGTGCCAGCAGCGTAAGCGGGGAGAGCTACAATGAGCAGTTCTTC
NA	TRBV7-8	TRBJ1-6	NA	CASSTRTEYNSPLHF	TGTGCCAGCAGCACCCGGACAGAATATAATTCACCCCTCCACTTT